What follows are 26 T cell receptor beta chains derived from one specimen sequenced in a study of PD-L1 blockade in urothelial cancer. Sequenced by immunoSEQ multiplex PCR; TCRdb stores in-frame clones only, minus some. This table holds approximately 32,000 clones, around 80% found once. The starting material was PBMCs, obtained around atezolizumab (anti-PD-L1) treatment. The receptors originated from a man in his fifties or sixties with urothelial cancer.

The genes are TRBV6-1 and TRBJ2-7; maybe TRBD1 (5 bases). CDR1 MNHNS and CDR2 SASEGT come from the germline V gene. The CDR3 is 12 residues long. Trimming removed 4 bases at V and 3 bases at J, with 7 bases between. This chain's CDR3 is CASSAQGYEQYF. The CDR3 DNA reads TGTGCCAGCAGTGCTCAGGGCTACGAGCAGTACTTC.

The rearrangement links TRBV7-9 to TRBJ2-5, with a weak D call TRBD2 (6 bases). This CDR3 comprises 16 residues. Germline V gene data show CDR1 as SEHNR and CDR2 as FQNEAQ (reference sequence). Trimming took 0 bases from V and 5 from J, leaving 16 bases between them. The CDR3 here is CASSLATAGQRETQYF. CDR3 sequence (DNA): TGTGCCAGCAGCTTAGCGACGGCGGGGCAGAGGGAGACCCAGTACTTC.

The chain combines TRBV5-1 with TRBJ2-1, with TRBD1 identical over 9 bases. This CDR3 contains 15 residues. Germline V gene sequence: CDR1 SGHRS, CDR2 YFSETQ. V shed 2 bases and J 4 bases; nucleotides not matched to a gene: 4. CDR3 protein: CASSLTGGVYNEQFF. In DNA, the CDR3 is TGCGCCAGCAGCTTAACAGGGGGCGTTTACAATGAGCAGTTCTTC.

The J gene is TRBJ2-7, the V gene TRBV9, with TRBD1 matching 7 bases. CDR1 SGDLS and CDR2 YYNGEE come from the germline V gene. The CDR3 contains 16 residues. The V gene end was trimmed by 2 bases and the J gene end by 5 bases; junction bases not matched to a gene: 13. CDR3 DNA: TGTGCCAGCAGCGTGGGCAAGCGCGGGCAGGGGGACGAGCAGTACTTC. Its translation: CASSVGKRGQGDEQYF.

The chain uses TRBV19 and TRBJ1-5, with D tentatively TRBD1 (6 bases). Germline CDR1 reads LNHDA; CDR2 reads SQIVND (reference sequence). The CDR3 covers 15 residues. V lost 5 bases and J 6 bases, leaving 17 bases between the germline ends. The CDR3 sequence is CASSVDYRAGQPQHF. The CDR3 nucleotides are TGTGCCAGTAGTGTCGACTACAGGGCAGGTCAGCCCCAGCATTTT. The full variable domain, with the rest looked up from reference TRBV19 and TRBJ1-5, is DGGITQSPKYLFRKEGQNVTLSCEQNLNHDAMYWYRQDPGQGLRLIYYSQIVNDFQKGDIAEGYSVSREKKESFPLTVTSAQKNPTAFYLCASSVDYRAGQPQHFGDGTRLSIL.

This clone was counted only a few times. CDR3 nucleotides: TGCAGTGCTTTAGGGGACAGTGAAGCTTTCTTT. Protein sequence: CSALGDSEAFF. The chain couples TRBV20-1 to TRBJ1-1; TRBD1 aligns across 7 bases. The germline V gene has CDR1 DFQATT and CDR2 SNEGSKA (reference sequence). The junction had 4 bases not matched to a gene; V was cut back by 5 bases and J by 7 bases. This CDR3 is 11 amino acids long.

This chain connects TRBV11-2 to TRBJ1-6, with D possibly TRBD1 on 5 matching bases. Germline V lookup: CDR1 SGHAT, CDR2 FQNNGV. The CDR3 extends over 11 amino acids. Trimming took 1 base from V and 14 from J, leaving 6 bases between them. The CDR3 sequence: CASSLGGALHF. The CDR3 nucleotides read TGTGCCAGCAGCTTAGGGGGGGCCCTCCACTTT.

The rearrangement joins TRBV19 to TRBJ2-4; 7 nucleotides agree with TRBD2. The CDR3 is made up of 16 amino acids. The J segment lost 5 bases and the V segment lost 3 bases, leaving 10 bases of the junction unmatched. Germline V gene data show CDR1 as LNHDA and CDR2 as SQIVND (reference sequence). CDR3 DNA: TGTGCCAGTAGTATCCGCCCGGGGGGAGCAGAAAACATTCAGTACTTC. Translating gives CASSIRPGGAENIQYF.

The rearrangement links TRBV7-2 to TRBJ2-3; D remains ambiguous. V was trimmed by 8 bases and J by 3 bases, leaving 15 bases between them. This CDR3 comprises 14 residues. The V gene's germline CDR1 is SGHTA and CDR2 FQGNSA. CDR3 residues: CASLVGSRTDTQYF. In DNA, the CDR3 is TGTGCCAGCTTAGTTGGCTCCAGGACAGATACGCAGTATTTT.

The chain combines TRBV4-1 with TRBJ1-1; TRBD1 agrees at 11 bases. Germline V gene data show CDR1 as MGHRA and CDR2 as YSYEKL. The trim removed 3 bases at V and 1 base at J, leaving 4 bases unmatched. The length of the CDR3 is 16 residues. CDR3 sequence (DNA): TGCGCCAGCAGCCAGAGGACAGGGGGCGCGAACACTGAAGCTTTCTTT. Translating it yields CASSQRTGGANTEAFF.

The V gene is TRBV5-1, the J gene TRBJ2-1; 10 bases are a match to TRBD2. The CDR3 is made up of 17 amino acids. After removal of 3 bases from V and 3 bases from J, the junction contained 9 bases not matched to a gene. The germline CDR1 and CDR2 sequences are SGHRS and YFSETQ. CDR3 DNA: TGCGCCAGCAGCTCAGTTCCACTAGCGGGAAGCTACAATGAGCAGTTCTTC. Encoded protein: CASSSVPLAGSYNEQFF.

In this sample, this clone turned up once. The chain has TRBV5-1 and TRBJ2-7; tentatively, D is TRBD2 (5 bases). The CDR3 totals 13 residues. Germline V gives CDR1 SGHRS, CDR2 YFSETQ. V was trimmed by 5 bases and J by 2 bases, leaving 11 bases between them. The CDR3 reads CASRGELAYEQYF. The CDR3 coding sequence is TGCGCCAGCAGGGGTGAACTAGCCTACGAGCAGTACTTC. The full variable domain, completed using reference TRBV5-1 and TRBJ2-7, is KAGVTQTPRYLIKTRGQQVTLSCSPISGHRSVSWYQQTPGQGLQFLFEYFSETQRNKGNFPGRFSGRQFSNSRSEMNVSTLELGDSALYLCASRGELAYEQYFGPGTRLTVT.

This chain uses TRBV10-3 with TRBJ2-2; maybe TRBD1 (5 bases). Deletions cut 10 bases from V and 2 bases from J, with 14 bases between. CDR1 is ENHRY and CDR2 is SYGVKD in the germline V gene. The CDR3 is 14 residues long. As DNA, the CDR3 is TGTGCCACCGTACAGGTTCTAAACACCGGGGAGCTGTTTTTT. Translated, it gives CATVQVLNTGELFF.

The V gene is TRBV5-1, the J gene TRBJ2-1; 8 bases are a match to TRBD2. Germline CDR1 is SGHRS and CDR2 is YFSETQ. The CDR3 is 15 amino acids. J was trimmed by 4 bases and V by 4 bases; bases with no gene match: 7. The CDR3: CASSRLATDYNEQFF. In nucleotides, the CDR3 is TGCGCCAGCAGCAGACTAGCGACCGATTACAATGAGCAGTTCTTC.

The chain links TRBV19 to TRBJ1-2; 7 positions agree with TRBD1. J was trimmed by 5 bases and V by 5 bases; bases with no gene match: 8. This CDR3 contains 14 residues. Germline V gene sequence: CDR1 LNHDA, CDR2 SQIVND (reference sequence). The CDR3 loop reads CASSPKTGRYGYTF. The CDR3 DNA sequence: TGTGCCAGTAGTCCCAAGACAGGGCGTTATGGCTACACCTTC.

This clone was observed a handful of times. CDR3 bases: TGTGCCATCAGTGAACAGGTAGCTAACTATGGCTACACCTTC. Amino acid sequence: CAISEQVANYGYTF. The V call is TRBV10-3, the J call TRBJ1-2; the D gene is possibly TRBD1 (5 bases). CDR3 length: 14 residues. V was shortened by 3 bases and J by 0 bases, with 8 bases between the two germline ends. Germline V gene sequence: CDR1 ENHRY, CDR2 SYGVKD.

V usage is TRBV4-1 and J usage is TRBJ1-3, with D maybe TRBD1 (6 bases). V lost 5 bases to trimming and J lost 1 base, with 15 bases between them. There are 16 residues in the CDR3. In germline, CDR1 is MGHRA, CDR2 YSYEKL. The DNA of the CDR3 is TGCGCCAGCAGCTCATCGGGGGGGGCATCTGGAAACACCATATATTTT. Protein sequence: CASSSSGGASGNTIYF.

This clone has only a few counts. The J gene is TRBJ1-1, the V gene TRBV6-6; perhaps TRBD1 as D (5 bases). The CDR3 extends over 13 amino acids. Trimming removed 6 bases at V and 1 base at J, with 9 bases between. Germline V CDR1 and CDR2: MNHNY, SVGAGI (reference sequence). The CDR3 DNA reads as TGTGCCAGCAGGGGGCCAGGGAACACTGAAGCTTTCTTT. It yields the protein CASRGPGNTEAFF.

The chain links TRBV9 to TRBJ2-5, with 10 bases that match TRBD2. The CDR3 length is 17 residues. Trimming cost V 0 bases and J 2 bases; bases outside gene matches: 7. Germline CDR1 SGDLS, CDR2 YYNGEE. CDR3 DNA sequence: TGTGCCAGCAGCGTAGCTGCGGCTAGCGGGGGTCAAGAGACCCAGTACTTC. Protein product: CASSVAAASGGQETQYF. Variable domain in full (rest from reference TRBV9 and TRBJ2-5): DSGVTQTPKHLITATGQRVTLRCSPRSGDLSVYWYQQSLDQGLQFLIQYYNGEERAKGNILERFSAQQFPDLHSELNLSSLELGDSALYFCASSVAAASGGQETQYFGPGTRLLVL.

The chain is built from TRBV19 and TRBJ2-1; D possibly corresponds to TRBD1 (6 bases). V was pared by 5 bases and J by 9 bases, with 8 bases between. The germline V gene has CDR1 LNHDA and CDR2 SQIVND (reference sequence). CDR3 size: 11 residues. The CDR3 DNA reads TGTGCCAGTAGTCACAGGGTTGAGCAGTTCTTC. It encodes CASSHRVEQFF.

This clone occurred once. The chain links TRBV6-5 to TRBJ2-1; 9 bases map to TRBD1. The CDR3 has 15 residues. Germline CDR1 and CDR2: MNHEY and SVGAGI. V lost 7 bases to trimming and J lost 0 bases; unmatched junction nucleotides: 4. CDR3 DNA sequence: TGTGCCAGCAAAAGGGGACAGGGCTCCTACAATGAGCAGTTCTTC. It translates to CASKRGQGSYNEQFF.

Only a few counts were recorded for this clone. The chain is built from TRBV6-6 and TRBJ1-2; no reliable D call. CDR3 length: 12 residues. V was cut by 7 bases and J by 2 bases, with 8 bases left in between. Germline V lookup: CDR1 MNHNY, CDR2 SVGAGI (reference sequence). CDR3: CASTSQNYGYTF. The CDR3, as DNA: TGTGCCAGCACCTCTCAGAACTATGGCTACACCTTC.

The chain couples TRBV19 to TRBJ1-5, with 7 nucleotides matching TRBD1. The junction had 7 bases not matched to a gene; V was cut back by 5 bases and J by 9 bases. CDR1 is LNHDA and CDR2 is SQIVND in the germline V gene (reference sequence). The CDR3 covers 13 residues. The chain's CDR3 is CASSAWTGTPQHF. In DNA, the CDR3 is TGTGCCAGTAGTGCCTGGACAGGTACGCCCCAGCATTTT.

The V and J genes are TRBV27 and TRBJ2-3; D might be TRBD2 (5 bases). Trimming shortened V by 3 bases and J by 4 bases, and 17 bases separated the two germline ends. Germline V gene lookup returns CDR1 MNHEY and CDR2 SMNVEV (reference sequence). The CDR3 length is 16 residues. The CDR3 DNA sequence: TGTGCCAGCAGTTTTAACGTTCCGGACTCATCAGATACGCAGTATTTT. Protein product: CASSFNVPDSSDTQYF.

CDR3 coding DNA: TGTGCCAGCAGTTCGGTTAGCACAGATACGCAGTATTTT. It is translated as CASSSVSTDTQYF. The V gene is TRBV6-1, the J gene TRBJ2-3, with unresolved D. CDR3 length equals 13 residues. Trimming took off 5 bases at V and 0 bases at J, with 6 bases between the two ends. Germline values: CDR1 MNHNS, CDR2 SASEGT.

The chain carries TRBV7-6 and TRBJ2-6, with D possibly matching TRBD2 (6 bases). The CDR3 is made up of 15 amino acids. The ends were cut back, 3 bases at V and 4 bases at J, with 10 bases in the middle. Per germline, CDR1 SGHVS and CDR2 FNYEAQ. The CDR3 DNA sequence: TGTGCCAGCAGCTTCCGGGGGTCGGGGGCCAACGTCCTGACTTTC. This encodes CASSFRGSGANVLTF.